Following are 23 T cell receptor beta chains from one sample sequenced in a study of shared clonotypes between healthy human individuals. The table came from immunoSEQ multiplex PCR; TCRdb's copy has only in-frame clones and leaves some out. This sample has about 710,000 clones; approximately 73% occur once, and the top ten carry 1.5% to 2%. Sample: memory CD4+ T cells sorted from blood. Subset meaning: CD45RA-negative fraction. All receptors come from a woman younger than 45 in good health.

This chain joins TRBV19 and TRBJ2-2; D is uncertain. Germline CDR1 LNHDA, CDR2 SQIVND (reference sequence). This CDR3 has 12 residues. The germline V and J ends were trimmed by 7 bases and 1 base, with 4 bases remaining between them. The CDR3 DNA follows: TGTGCCAGTAATAAGAACACCGGGGAGCTGTTTTTT. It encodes CASNKNTGELFF.

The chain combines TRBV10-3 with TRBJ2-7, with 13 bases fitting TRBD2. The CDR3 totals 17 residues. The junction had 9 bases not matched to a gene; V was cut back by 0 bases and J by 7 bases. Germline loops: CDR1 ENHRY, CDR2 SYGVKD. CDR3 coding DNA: TGTGCCATCAGTGAGTCGGATGGACTAGCGGGAGAAATGGAGCAGTACTTC. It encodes CAISESDGLAGEMEQYF.

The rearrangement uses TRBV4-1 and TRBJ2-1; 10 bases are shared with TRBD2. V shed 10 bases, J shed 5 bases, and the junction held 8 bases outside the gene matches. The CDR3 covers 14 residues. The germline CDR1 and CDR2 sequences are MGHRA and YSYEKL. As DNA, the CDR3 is TGCGCCACCCGCGGACTAGCGGACCACAATGAGCAGTTCTTC. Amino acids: CATRGLADHNEQFF.

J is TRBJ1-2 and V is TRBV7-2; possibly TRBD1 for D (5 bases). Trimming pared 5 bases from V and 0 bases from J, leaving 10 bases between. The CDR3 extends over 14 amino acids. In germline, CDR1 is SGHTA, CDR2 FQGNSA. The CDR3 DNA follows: TGTGCCAGCAGCGTCTTGACAGCTAACTATGGCTACACCTTC. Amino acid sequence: CASSVLTANYGYTF.

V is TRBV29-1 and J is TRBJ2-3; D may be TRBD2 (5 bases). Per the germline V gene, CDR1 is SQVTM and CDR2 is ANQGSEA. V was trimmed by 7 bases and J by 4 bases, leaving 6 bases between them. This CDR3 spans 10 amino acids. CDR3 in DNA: TGCAGCGCGGGGTCAGATACGCAGTATTTT. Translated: CSAGSDTQYF.

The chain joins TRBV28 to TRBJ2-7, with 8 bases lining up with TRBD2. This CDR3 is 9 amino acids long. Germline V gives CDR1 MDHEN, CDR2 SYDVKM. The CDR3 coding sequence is TGTGCGGCCGGGACTAGTCGGTACTTC. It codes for CAAGTSRYF.

The CDR3: CASSLGEIYEQYF. CDR3 DNA sequence: TGTGCCAGCAGTTTGGGAGAGATCTACGAGCAGTACTTC. The chain couples TRBV28 to TRBJ2-7; D perhaps matches TRBD2 (5 bases). The CDR3 length is 13 residues. Germline values: CDR1 MDHEN, CDR2 SYDVKM. V lost 3 bases, J lost 3 bases, and 9 bases lay in between.

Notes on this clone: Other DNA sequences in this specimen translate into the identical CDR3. The CDR3 sequence is CASSLVSNQPQHF. In DNA, the CDR3 is TGTGCCAGCAGTTTGGTTAGCAATCAGCCCCAGCATTTT. The chain joins TRBV28 to TRBJ1-5; D remains ambiguous. V lost 3 bases to trimming and J lost 0 bases, with 3 bases between them. This CDR3 region has 13 residues. CDR1 MDHEN and CDR2 SYDVKM come from the germline V gene.

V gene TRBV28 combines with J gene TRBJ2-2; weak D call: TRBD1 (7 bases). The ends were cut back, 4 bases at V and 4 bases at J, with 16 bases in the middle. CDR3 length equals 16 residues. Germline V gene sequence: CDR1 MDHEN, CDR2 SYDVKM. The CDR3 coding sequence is TGTGCCAGCAGTTCATACAGACAGGGAGGCACCGGGGAGCTGTTTTTT. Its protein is CASSSYRQGGTGELFF.

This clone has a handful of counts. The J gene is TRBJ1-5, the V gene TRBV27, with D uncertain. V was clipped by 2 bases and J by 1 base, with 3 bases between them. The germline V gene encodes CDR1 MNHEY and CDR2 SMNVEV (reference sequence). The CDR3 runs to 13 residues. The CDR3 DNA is TGTGCCAGCAGTTTACGAAGCAATCAGCCCCAGCATTTT. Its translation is CASSLRSNQPQHF.

The CDR3 coding sequence is TGTGCCAGCAGCTTAACTTTTGACCAGGACAGGGTGGATGAGCAGTTCTTC. Encoded protein: CASSLTFDQDRVDEQFF. The chain joins TRBV7-3 to TRBJ2-1; 8 bases map to TRBD1. The CDR3 runs to 17 residues. The V segment lost 0 bases and the J segment 8 bases; nucleotides outside the gene matches: 12. Germline V gene sequence: CDR1 SGHTA, CDR2 FQGTGA.

The CDR3 is CASSLPRGDFNNEQFF. Here the CDR3 DNA reads TGTGCCAGCAGCCTCCCCCGCGGGGACTTTAACAATGAGCAGTTCTTC. The chain carries TRBV5-4 and TRBJ2-1; tentative D call: TRBD2 (6 bases). The CDR3 covers 16 residues. Germline loops: CDR1 SGHNT, CDR2 YYREEE (reference sequence). Trimming took 4 bases from V and 5 from J, leaving 19 bases between them.

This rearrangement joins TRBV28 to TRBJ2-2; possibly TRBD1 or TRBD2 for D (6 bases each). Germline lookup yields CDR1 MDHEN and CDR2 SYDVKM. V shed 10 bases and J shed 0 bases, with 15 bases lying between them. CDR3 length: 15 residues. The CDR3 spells CAIQGGNPNTGELFF. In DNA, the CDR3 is TGTGCCATTCAAGGGGGGAATCCGAACACCGGGGAGCTGTTTTTT.

CDR3 region: CASSLAGGLAGGNIYEQYF. CDR3 in DNA: TGCGCCAGCAGCTTGGCGGGGGGACTAGCGGGAGGAAACATCTACGAGCAGTACTTC. The gene calls are TRBV5-1 and TRBJ2-7, with 15 bases that match TRBD2. Germline lookup yields CDR1 SGHRS and CDR2 YFSETQ. The CDR3 loop spans 19 amino acids. After removal of 0 bases from V and 3 bases from J, the junction contained 10 bases not matched to a gene.

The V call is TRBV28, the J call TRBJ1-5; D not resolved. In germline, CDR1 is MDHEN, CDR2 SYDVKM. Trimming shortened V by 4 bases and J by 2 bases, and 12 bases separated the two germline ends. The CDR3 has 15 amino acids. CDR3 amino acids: CASSSQALGNQPQHF. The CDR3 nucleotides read TGTGCCAGCAGTTCCCAGGCTTTAGGCAATCAGCCCCAGCATTTT.

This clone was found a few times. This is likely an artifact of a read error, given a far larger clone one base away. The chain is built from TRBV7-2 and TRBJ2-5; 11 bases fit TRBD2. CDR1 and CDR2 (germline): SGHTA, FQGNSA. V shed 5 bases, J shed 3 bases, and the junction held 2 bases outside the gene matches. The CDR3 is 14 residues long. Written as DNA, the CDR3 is TGTGCCAGCAGCGTGGGACTAGCGGAAGAGACCCAGTACTTC. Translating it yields CASSVGLAEETQYF.

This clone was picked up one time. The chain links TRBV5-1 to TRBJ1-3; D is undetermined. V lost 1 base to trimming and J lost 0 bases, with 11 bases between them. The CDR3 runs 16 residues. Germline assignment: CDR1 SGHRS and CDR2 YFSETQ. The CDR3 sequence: CASSLSSGSSGNTIYF. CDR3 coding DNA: TGCGCCAGCAGCTTGTCATCCGGGAGCTCTGGAAACACCATATATTTT.

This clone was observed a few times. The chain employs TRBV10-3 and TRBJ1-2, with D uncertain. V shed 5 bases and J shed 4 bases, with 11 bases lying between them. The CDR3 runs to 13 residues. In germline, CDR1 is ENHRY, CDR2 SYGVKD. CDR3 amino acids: CAISSAAPYGYTF. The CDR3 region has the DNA TGTGCCATCAGTTCAGCCGCTCCCTATGGCTACACCTTC.

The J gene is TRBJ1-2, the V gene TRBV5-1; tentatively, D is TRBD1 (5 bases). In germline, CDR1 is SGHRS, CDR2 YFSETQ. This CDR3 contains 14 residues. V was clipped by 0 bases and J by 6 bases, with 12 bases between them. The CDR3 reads CASSLAGGSDGYTF. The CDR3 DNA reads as TGCGCCAGCAGCTTGGCCGGGGGATCTGATGGCTACACCTTC. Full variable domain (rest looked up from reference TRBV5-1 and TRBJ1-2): KAGVTQTPRYLIKTRGQQVTLSCSPISGHRSVSWYQQTPGQGLQFLFEYFSETQRNKGNFPGRFSGRQFSNSRSEMNVSTLELGDSALYLCASSLAGGSDGYTFGSGTRLTVV.

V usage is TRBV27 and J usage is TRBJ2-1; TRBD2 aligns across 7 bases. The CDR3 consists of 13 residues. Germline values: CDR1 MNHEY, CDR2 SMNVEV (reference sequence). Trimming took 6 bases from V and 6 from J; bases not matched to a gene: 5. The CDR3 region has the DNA TGTGCCAGCAGACGTGGGGGGGGCAATGAGCAGTTCTTC. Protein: CASRRGGGNEQFF.

CDR3 coding DNA: TGTGCCAGCACCGGGACTAGTGTTTACGAGCAGTACTTC. It translates to CASTGTSVYEQYF. The rearrangement joins TRBV28 to TRBJ2-7; 8 positions match TRBD2. Germline V gene data show CDR1 as MDHEN and CDR2 as SYDVKM. This CDR3 comprises 13 residues. Trimming at V came to 7 bases and at J to 4 bases, leaving 6 bases not matched to a gene. The entire variable domain, with the rest obtained from reference TRBV28 and TRBJ2-7, is as follows: DVKVTQSSRYLVKRTGEKVFLECVQDMDHENMFWYRQDPGLGLRLIYFSYDVKMKEKGDIPEGYSVSREKKERFSLILESASTNQTSMYLCASTGTSVYEQYFGPGTRLTVT.

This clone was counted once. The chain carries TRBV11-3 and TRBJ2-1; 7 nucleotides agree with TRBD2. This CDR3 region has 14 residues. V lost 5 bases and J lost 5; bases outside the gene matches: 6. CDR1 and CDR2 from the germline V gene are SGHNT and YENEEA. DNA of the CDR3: TGTGCCAGCAGCCGGACTAGGACCCACAATGAGCAGTTCTTC. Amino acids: CASSRTRTHNEQFF.

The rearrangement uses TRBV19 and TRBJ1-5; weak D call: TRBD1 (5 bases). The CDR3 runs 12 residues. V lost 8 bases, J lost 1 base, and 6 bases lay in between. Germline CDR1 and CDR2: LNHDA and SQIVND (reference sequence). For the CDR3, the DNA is TGTGCCAGTCGGGACAGCAATCAGCCCCAGCATTTT. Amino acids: CASRDSNQPQHF.